The 16 T cell receptor beta chains below all came from one sample that was sequenced in a study of T cell responses to AZD1222 COVID-19 vaccine. Measured with immunoSEQ multiplex PCR; TCRdb has only the in-frame clones, and not every one. The table has about 170,000 clones, 80% to 90% seen once. Sequencing used peripheral blood, obtained on day 0 of AZD1222 vaccination. The receptors were gathered from an adult in good health.

CDR3 loop: CASSQALRSGYTF. CDR3 sequence (DNA): TGTGCCAGCAGCCAAGCCTTGCGGAGCGGCTACACCTTC. The chain couples TRBV14 to TRBJ1-2; unclear D gene. Germline CDR1 is SGHDN and CDR2 is FVKESK. Trimming pared 1 base from V and 8 bases from J, leaving 11 bases between. This CDR3 region has 13 residues. Variable domain in full (rest from reference TRBV14 and TRBJ1-2): EAGVTQFPSHSVIEKGQTVTLRCDPISGHDNLYWYRRVMGKEIKFLLHFVKESKQDESGMPNNRFLAERTGGTYSTLKVQPAELEDSGVYFCASSQALRSGYTFGSGTRLTVV.

This clone has only one observation. The rearrangement joins TRBV7-9 to TRBJ2-3; D is possibly TRBD1 or TRBD2 (5 bases each). V lost 4 bases and J lost 0, with 17 bases in between. Germline values: CDR1 SEHNR, CDR2 FQNEAQ (reference sequence). The CDR3 extends over 17 amino acids. CDR3 in amino acids: CASSSRLGTKSTDTQYF. In DNA, the CDR3 is TGTGCCAGCAGCTCGCGCCTAGGGACGAAGAGCACAGATACGCAGTATTTT.

V and J are TRBV7-2 and TRBJ1-6; D gene uncertain. Germline CDR1 reads SGHTA; CDR2 reads FQGNSA. V was clipped by 5 bases and J by 10 bases, with 15 bases between them. The CDR3 runs 14 residues. The CDR3 nucleotides are TGTGCCAGCAGCGCGCAGCAGCGTTACTCACCCCTCCACTTT. Amino acid sequence: CASSAQQRYSPLHF.

V gene TRBV6-5 combines with J gene TRBJ1-5, with a weak D call TRBD1 (5 bases). V was trimmed by 2 bases and J by 5 bases, leaving 10 bases between them. The germline gives CDR1 MNHEY, CDR2 SVGAGI. This CDR3 is 14 amino acids long. This CDR3 is CASSYVGADQPQHF. CDR3 in DNA: TGTGCCAGCAGTTACGTAGGGGCAGATCAGCCCCAGCATTTT.

V and J are TRBV7-3 and TRBJ1-6; 9 bases align to TRBD1. With V trimmed by 5 bases and J by 10 bases, 12 bases remained unmatched. The CDR3 is 16 amino acids. Germline V gene sequence: CDR1 SGHTA, CDR2 FQGTGA. The DNA of the CDR3 is TGTGCCAGCAGCACGACGGGGGGACAGGGACAATCACCCCTCCACTTT. This translates into CASSTTGGQGQSPLHF.

J is TRBJ2-2 and V is TRBV9, with D uncertain. The V end lost 2 bases, the J end lost 6 bases, and 11 bases lay between the germline ends. CDR1 and CDR2 from the germline V gene are SGDLS and YYNGEE. The CDR3 spans 14 residues. The CDR3 DNA reads as TGTGCCAGCAGCGTGAGTGGTTCGGCCGGGGAGCTGTTTTTT. It translates to CASSVSGSAGELFF.

The CDR3 DNA sequence: TGTGCCAGCAGTTTTCGGACGGAGAACACTGAAGCTTTCTTT. This translates into CASSFRTENTEAFF. The chain couples TRBV6-5 to TRBJ1-1; no clear D. Germline-derived CDR1 and CDR2 are MNHEY and SVGAGI. This CDR3 contains 14 residues. V was pared by 4 bases and J by 1 base, with 10 bases between.

This chain connects TRBV28 to TRBJ1-4, with D hard to call. This CDR3 contains 13 residues. Germline V gene data show CDR1 as MDHEN and CDR2 as SYDVKM. V shed 8 bases and J shed 3 bases, with 10 bases lying between them. CDR3 sequence: CASLGFANEKLFF. CDR3 sequence (DNA): TGTGCCAGCTTAGGTTTTGCTAATGAAAAACTGTTTTTT.

The CDR3 is CASSVPGQANYGYTF. The CDR3, as DNA: TGTGCCAGCAGCGTTCCGGGACAGGCTAACTATGGCTACACCTTC. This chain connects TRBV9 to TRBJ1-2; the match to TRBD1 covers 8 bases. J was trimmed by 0 bases and V by 2 bases; bases with no gene match: 3. The CDR3 sequence is 15 residues long. The V gene's germline CDR1 is SGDLS and CDR2 YYNGEE.

The V and J genes are TRBV19 and TRBJ1-2, with D possibly matching TRBD1 (6 bases). CDR1 is LNHDA and CDR2 is SQIVND in the germline V gene (reference sequence). The CDR3 spans 14 residues. The germline V and J ends were trimmed by 5 bases and 4 bases, with 14 bases remaining between them. This chain's CDR3 is CASSRTGFGYGYTF. CDR3 coding DNA: TGTGCCAGTAGTCGTACAGGGTTCGGCTATGGCTACACCTTC.

V usage is TRBV5-1 and J usage is TRBJ1-2; TRBD1 is a possible D gene (6 bases). Germline lookup yields CDR1 SGHRS and CDR2 YFSETQ. The CDR3 has 17 amino acids. V gave up 1 base and J gave up 8 bases, with 24 bases separating them. DNA for the CDR3: TGCGCCAGCAGCTTGACCCTCGAACAGGGCCTCCGAAGGGGCTACACCTTC. It codes for CASSLTLEQGLRRGYTF.

This clone was seen only once. The V and J genes are TRBV7-9 and TRBJ2-3; D possibly corresponds to TRBD1 (5 bases). Germline V CDR1 and CDR2: SEHNR, FQNEAQ (reference sequence). V gave up 5 bases and J gave up 0 bases, with 12 bases separating them. The CDR3 is 15 amino acids. CDR3 nucleotides: TGTGCCAGCAGCATACAGGTCCCCAGCACAGATACGCAGTATTTT. Its protein product is CASSIQVPSTDTQYF.

This rearrangement joins TRBV11-3 to TRBJ2-2, with D possibly TRBD1 on 6 matching bases. The germline gives CDR1 SGHNT, CDR2 YENEEA. The CDR3 runs 16 residues. Trimming cost V 2 bases and J 0 bases, with 10 bases left between them. The CDR3 DNA reads TGTGCCAGCAGCTTAAGGGACAACTCGAACACCGGGGAGCTGTTTTTT. Its protein is CASSLRDNSNTGELFF.

The chain recombines TRBV5-1 with TRBJ1-2, with 10 bases identical to TRBD1. Germline-derived CDR1 and CDR2 are SGHRS and YFSETQ. The CDR3 consists of 14 residues. V trimming: 4 bases; J trimming: 2 bases; junction bases outside the gene matches: 2. The DNA for the CDR3 is TGCGCCAGCAGCACGGGACAGGGGAACTATGGCTACACCTTC. It is translated as CASSTGQGNYGYTF.

V and J are TRBV27 and TRBJ1-4, with D possibly matching TRBD1 (5 bases). The CDR3 has 14 residues. Trimming shortened V by 0 bases and J by 3 bases, and 5 bases separated the two germline ends. CDR1 MNHEY and CDR2 SMNVEV come from the germline V gene (reference sequence). CDR3 region: CASSLSGANEKLFF. CDR3 bases: TGTGCCAGCAGTTTATCAGGGGCTAATGAAAAACTGTTTTTT. The variable domain in full, with the rest retrieved from reference TRBV27 and TRBJ1-4, is EAQVTQNPRYLITVTGKKLTVTCSQNMNHEYMSWYRQDPGLGLRQIYYSMNVEVTDKGDVPEGYKVSRKEKRNFPLILESPSPNQTSLYFCASSLSGANEKLFFGSGTQLSVL.

The chain is built from TRBV18 and TRBJ1-2, with 9 bases fitting TRBD1. After removal of 0 bases from V and 6 bases from J, the junction contained 11 bases not matched to a gene. Germline-derived CDR1 and CDR2 are KGHSH and LQKENI. This CDR3 has 17 amino acids. In DNA, the CDR3 is TGTGCCAGCTCACCACCGGGACAGGGCATAGGAGGAGATGGCTACACCTTC. It specifies CASSPPGQGIGGDGYTF.